The T cell receptor beta chain under discussion was sequenced for a study of T-cell memory formation after mild COVID-19. UMIs and sample barcodes were carried by the TCR alpha and TCR beta cDNA libraries that 5'RACE produced using constant-segment primers. One entry per CDR3 protein, called by TCRdb with MiXCR from the 5' RACE reads. Of about 310,000 distinct CDR3 sequences in the sample, roughly a fifth were seen once. Study results and limitations: Clonal second-wave expansions that peaked on day 37 had unconfirmed SARS-CoV-2 specificity.

This CDR3 is built from 13 residues. The germline V and J ends were trimmed by 1 base and 9 bases, with 12 bases remaining between them. Germline CDR1 reads SGHTA; CDR2 reads FQGNSA. Regarding this clonotype: The antigen is undetermined.

Sequenced: PBMCs or a T cell subset sorted from them (not recorded which). The sequence came from a man aged 18 to 29 who had mild COVID-19 (a few samples of this study predate the infection). Cell type and time point are not known. The rearrangement joins TRBV7-2 to TRBJ2-5; D may be TRBD1 or TRBD2 (5 bases each). The CDR3 sequence is CASSLGGDASQYF. The CDR3 nucleotides are TGTGCCAGCAGCTTAGGAGGGGACGCGTCCCAGTACTTC.